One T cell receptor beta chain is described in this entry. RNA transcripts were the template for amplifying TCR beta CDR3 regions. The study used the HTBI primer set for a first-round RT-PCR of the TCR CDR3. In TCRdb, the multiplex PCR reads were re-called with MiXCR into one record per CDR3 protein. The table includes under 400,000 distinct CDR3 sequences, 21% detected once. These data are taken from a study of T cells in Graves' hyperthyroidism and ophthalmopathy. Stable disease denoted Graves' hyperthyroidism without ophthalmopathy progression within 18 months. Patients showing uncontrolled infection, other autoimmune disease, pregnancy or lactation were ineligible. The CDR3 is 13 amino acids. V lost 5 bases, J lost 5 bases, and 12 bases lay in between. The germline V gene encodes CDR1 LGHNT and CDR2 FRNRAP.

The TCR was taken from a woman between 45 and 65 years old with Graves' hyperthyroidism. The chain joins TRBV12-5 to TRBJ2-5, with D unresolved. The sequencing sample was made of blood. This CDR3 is CASGLNGWETQYF. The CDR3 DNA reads TGTGCTAGTGGTCTCAACGGTTGGGAGACCCAGTACTTC.